This TCR beta chain emerged from a study of T cells expressing NK-cell markers. CDR3 length equals 15 residues. Looked up from germline, CDR1 is MDHEN and CDR2 is SYDVKM. Reanalyzing the 5' RACE reads, TCRdb keeps one entry per CDR3 protein, without DNA. Its listing shows over 120,000 distinct CDR3 sequences. This TCR came from a man aged 18 to 29 in good health. The chain joins TRBV28 to TRBJ2-1; the D call from TCRdb, TRBD1, cannot be confirmed without DNA. Material: blood T cells: a sorted CD56 or NKG2C T cell subset, CD4+ or CD8+ T cells, or bulk PBMC T cells (not recorded which). The CDR3 loop is CASSLGQYDYNEQFF.